One sample yielded the 32 T cell receptor beta chains listed below, sequenced in a study of chemoradiotherapy in HPV16-positive cancers. Sequenced by immunoSEQ multiplex PCR; TCRdb stores in-frame clones only, minus some. The sample carries about 13,000 clones, over 75% recorded once. The input for sequencing was blood, taken from a patient who underwent chemoradiotherapy. The receptors shown here come from a human donor with HPV-associated anogenital cancer.

This clone was seen only a few times. The genes are TRBV27 and TRBJ2-1, with D possibly matching TRBD1 (6 bases). CDR1 is MNHEY and CDR2 is SMNVEV in the germline V gene (reference sequence). The CDR3 is 17 residues long. With 6 bases removed from V and 7 bases from J, the gap between germline ends came to 25 bases. CDR3 DNA sequence: TGTGCCAGCAGCCCCTCTACAGGGACGGGGTTACCTAATGAGCAGTTCTTC. Residues: CASSPSTGTGLPNEQFF.

The table lists this clone with a count of one. The CDR3 DNA reads TGTGCCAGTAGTGAGTTCGGGGAGCTGTTTTTT. It encodes CASSEFGELFF. The V and J genes are TRBV19 and TRBJ2-2; D call uncertain. Germline CDR1 LNHDA, CDR2 SQIVND (reference sequence). With 5 bases removed from V and 7 bases from J, the gap between germline ends came to 5 bases. CDR3 length: 11 amino acids.

The V call is TRBV7-2, the J call TRBJ2-3; TRBD2 matches at 9 bases. The CDR3 covers 15 residues. Unmatched junction bases numbered 3, after V lost 2 bases and J lost 3 bases. From germline, CDR1 is SGHTA and CDR2 FQGNSA. CDR3 region: CASSLRLADTDTQYF. The CDR3 nucleotides are TGTGCCAGCAGCTTAAGACTAGCGGATACAGATACGCAGTATTTT.

This chain connects TRBV6-1 to TRBJ1-3, with D perhaps TRBD1 (5 bases). This CDR3 region has 13 residues. The germline CDR1 and CDR2 sequences are MNHNS and SASEGT. V gave up 3 bases and J gave up 4 bases, with 7 bases separating them. Here the CDR3 reads CASSDWGGNTIYF. The CDR3 DNA follows: TGTGCCAGCAGTGACTGGGGGGGAAACACCATATATTTT.

The CDR3 spells CASSTDNEQFF. The CDR3 DNA is TGTGCCAGTAGTACTGACAATGAGCAGTTCTTC. This chain joins TRBV19 and TRBJ2-1; D ambiguous. This CDR3 has 11 residues. The ends were cut back, 4 bases at V and 5 bases at J, with 3 bases in the middle. Germline V CDR1 and CDR2: LNHDA, SQIVND (reference sequence).

The chain uses TRBV27 and TRBJ1-2; tentative D call: TRBD1 (6 bases). CDR1 MNHEY and CDR2 SMNVEV come from the germline V gene (reference sequence). The CDR3 is 14 residues long. V shed 6 bases and J shed 5 bases, with 16 bases lying between them. CDR3 residues: CASSKGGAGYGYTF. The CDR3 region has the DNA TGTGCCAGCAGCAAAGGGGGGGCAGGGTATGGCTACACCTTC.

CDR3: CASSFNLRDRGRQYF. CDR3 in DNA: TGTGCCAGCAGCTTTAACCTCCGGGACAGGGGACGCCAGTATTTT. This sequence joins TRBV11-2 and TRBJ2-3, with TRBD1 matching 10 bases. CDR3 length: 15 amino acids. Germline V gene sequence: CDR1 SGHAT, CDR2 FQNNGV. J gave up 12 bases and V 3 bases, and 12 bases lay outside the gene matches.

The CDR3 reads CASSFPGNQPQHF. The CDR3 nucleotides read TGTGCCAGCAGTTTCCCAGGCAATCAGCCCCAGCATTTT. The genes are TRBV27 and TRBJ1-5; D uncertain. The CDR3 has 13 amino acids. Trimming pared 3 bases from V and 2 bases from J, leaving 5 bases between. Germline values: CDR1 MNHEY, CDR2 SMNVEV (reference sequence).

The rearrangement uses TRBV6-1 and TRBJ1-5; no clear D gene. V lost 7 bases to trimming and J lost 2 bases, with 9 bases between them. CDR3 length equals 13 residues. Germline V gene data show CDR1 as MNHNS and CDR2 as SASEGT. In DNA, the CDR3 is TGTGCCAGCACCATCCTTGGCAATCAGCCCCAGCATTTT. It is translated as CASTILGNQPQHF.

This chain connects TRBV7-2 to TRBJ1-3; D is possibly TRBD1 (5 bases). With 2 bases removed from V and 0 bases from J, the gap between germline ends came to 11 bases. Per germline, CDR1 SGHTA and CDR2 FQGNSA. The CDR3 has 16 residues. In nucleotides, the CDR3 is TGTGCCAGCAGCTTAAGGGGTCAAAGCTCTGGAAACACCATATATTTT. Protein product: CASSLRGQSSGNTIYF.

J is TRBJ2-2 and V is TRBV5-8; 8 nucleotides align to TRBD2. CDR3 length equals 18 residues. Germline V gene sequence: CDR1 SGHTS, CDR2 YDEGEE. V lost 1 base and J lost 1; bases outside the gene matches: 9. The CDR3 nucleotides read TGTGCCAGCAGCTTGCGAGTTCGGCTAGCGGGGAACACCGGGGAGCTGTTTTTT. Translating it yields CASSLRVRLAGNTGELFF.

The gene calls are TRBV19 and TRBJ1-5, with D possibly matching TRBD1 (6 bases). This CDR3 region has 14 residues. V was trimmed by 3 bases and J by 9 bases, leaving 15 bases between them. CDR1 LNHDA and CDR2 SQIVND come from the germline V gene (reference sequence). Here the CDR3 reads CASSILGAQWPQHF. The CDR3 bases are TGTGCCAGTAGTATTCTGGGGGCCCAATGGCCCCAGCATTTT.

The rearrangement joins TRBV6-1 to TRBJ1-2, with D tentatively TRBD1 (5 bases). Trimming took off 2 bases at V and 8 bases at J, with 12 bases between the two ends. The germline V gene has CDR1 MNHNS and CDR2 SASEGT. This CDR3 spans 13 amino acids. CDR3 sequence: CASSESTVGGYTF. DNA of the CDR3: TGTGCCAGCAGTGAATCGACAGTGGGCGGCTACACCTTC.

This sequence joins TRBV10-3 and TRBJ2-7; 7 nucleotides agree with TRBD2. The CDR3 has 13 amino acids. V lost 6 bases, J lost 7 bases, and 9 bases stayed unmatched. CDR1 is ENHRY, CDR2 SYGVKD, per germline. The CDR3 protein is CAISEAGVREQYF. CDR3 DNA: TGTGCCATCAGCGAGGCGGGGGTACGAGAGCAGTACTTC.

The CDR3 DNA reads TGTGCCAGTCTTGAACAAGTCGACACTGAAGCTTTCTTT. It encodes CASLEQVDTEAFF. This chain links TRBV19 with TRBJ1-1; no reliable D call. This CDR3 region has 13 residues. In germline, CDR1 is LNHDA, CDR2 SQIVND (reference sequence). Trimming removed 8 bases from V and 3 bases from J, with 13 bases in between. The whole variable domain, filled in from reference TRBV19 and TRBJ1-1, reads DGGITQSPKYLFRKEGQNVTLSCEQNLNHDAMYWYRQDPGQGLRLIYYSQIVNDFQKGDIAEGYSVSREKKESFPLTVTSAQKNPTAFYLCASLEQVDTEAFFGQGTRLTVV.

The chain links TRBV9 to TRBJ2-2, with a weak D call TRBD1 (8 bases). Trimming pared 6 bases from V and 9 bases from J, leaving 21 bases between. CDR3 length equals 15 residues. Germline V gives CDR1 SGDLS, CDR2 YYNGEE. In nucleotides, the CDR3 is TGTGCCAGCACTGGGGGGGACAGGAAAGCTCGGGAGCTGTTTTTT. It encodes CASTGGDRKARELFF.

This clone occurred a few times. The chain employs TRBV19 and TRBJ1-6; D unclear. The CDR3 sequence is 17 residues long. Germline V gene sequence: CDR1 LNHDA, CDR2 SQIVND (reference sequence). V was shortened by 3 bases and J by 6 bases, with 18 bases between the two germline ends. The CDR3, as DNA: TGTGCCAGTAGTATCCGGCAGGACTTGCTTTTTAATTCACCCCTCCACTTT. Its translation is CASSIRQDLLFNSPLHF.

The J gene is TRBJ1-2, the V gene TRBV19, with D uncertain. V was trimmed by 0 bases and J by 0 bases, leaving 11 bases between them. Looked up from germline, CDR1 is LNHDA and CDR2 is SQIVND (reference sequence). The CDR3 length is 16 residues. As DNA, the CDR3 is TGTGCCAGTAGTATAGACCCTCCGATACCTAACTATGGCTACACCTTC. Protein product: CASSIDPPIPNYGYTF.

The sample holds one count of this clone. The V gene is TRBV7-6, the J gene TRBJ2-3; 7 nucleotides align to TRBD1. Germline loops: CDR1 SGHVS, CDR2 FNYEAQ. The CDR3 runs to 14 residues. Unmatched junction bases numbered 1, after V lost 3 bases and J lost 1 base. CDR3 nucleotides: TGTGCCAGCAGCTTCACAGGGGGCACAGATACGCAGTATTTT. It encodes CASSFTGGTDTQYF.

This sequence joins TRBV9 and TRBJ1-3; TRBD1 is a possible D gene (6 bases). In germline, CDR1 is SGDLS, CDR2 YYNGEE. The V end was cut by 0 bases, the J end by 4 bases, with 14 bases between. CDR3 length: 16 residues. The DNA of the CDR3 is TGTGCCAGCAGCGTAGGCGAGGGGGTAATGGGAAACACCATATATTTT. The encoded protein is CASSVGEGVMGNTIYF.

This chain links TRBV23-1 with TRBJ1-6; the D gene is possibly TRBD1 (5 bases). TRBV23-1 is an ORF, with its function uncertain. The length of the CDR3 is 15 residues. The germline V and J ends were trimmed by 4 bases and 5 bases, with 12 bases remaining between them. CDR3 amino acids: CASSLSGTHNSPLHF. The CDR3 coding sequence is TGCGCCAGCAGTCTCTCTGGGACCCATAATTCACCCCTCCACTTT.

The chain couples TRBV10-3 to TRBJ1-5; 8 bases fit TRBD1. Germline V lookup: CDR1 ENHRY, CDR2 SYGVKD. The CDR3 length is 18 residues. V gave up 0 bases and J gave up 2 bases; unmatched junction bases: 9. CDR3 loop: CAISESTRQGKGNQPQHF. CDR3 in DNA: TGTGCCATCAGTGAGTCGACCAGACAGGGGAAGGGCAATCAGCCCCAGCATTTT.

The chain couples TRBV7-8 to TRBJ2-5; D gene unclear. The V and J ends lost 7 bases and 1 base respectively, with 16 bases between them. From germline, CDR1 is SGHVS and CDR2 FQNEAQ. The CDR3 spans 15 residues. The CDR3 loop reads CASKLVTPLQETQYF. CDR3 DNA: TGTGCCAGCAAATTGGTAACCCCTCTCCAAGAGACCCAGTACTTC.

The V gene is TRBV9, the J gene TRBJ2-5, with a possible D match to TRBD2 (7 bases). CDR3 length: 15 amino acids. The germline gives CDR1 SGDLS, CDR2 YYNGEE. V gave up 1 base and J gave up 3 bases, with 13 bases separating them. The CDR3 here is CASSVMGGPEETQYF. For the CDR3, the DNA is TGTGCCAGCAGCGTAATGGGGGGGCCTGAAGAGACCCAGTACTTC.

The rearrangement joins TRBV19 to TRBJ2-2, with a possible D match to TRBD2 (7 bases). This CDR3 comprises 15 residues. Per germline, CDR1 LNHDA and CDR2 SQIVND (reference sequence). Trimming shortened V by 5 bases and J by 5 bases, and 15 bases separated the two germline ends. The CDR3 DNA follows: TGTGCCAGTAGTGGGGGGGGCAGCCTAACCGGGGAGCTGTTTTTT. Its protein product is CASSGGGSLTGELFF.

The chain uses TRBV19 and TRBJ1-3; D is unclear. V lost 4 bases, J lost 4 bases, and 17 bases lay in between. Germline-derived CDR1 and CDR2 are LNHDA and SQIVND (reference sequence). The CDR3 length is 16 residues. For the CDR3, the DNA is TGTGCCAGTAGTAAGCGTCCAGAACTAAGCGGAAACACCATATATTTT. Its protein product is CASSKRPELSGNTIYF.

This chain joins TRBV11-3 and TRBJ2-5; 9 bases are a match to TRBD1. Trimming cost V 4 bases and J 1 base; bases outside gene matches: 1. Germline loops: CDR1 SGHNT, CDR2 YENEEA. The CDR3 spans 14 residues. CDR3 protein: CASSSQGAQETQYF. Here the CDR3 DNA reads TGTGCCAGCAGCTCACAGGGGGCCCAAGAGACCCAGTACTTC. Full variable domain (missing parts from reference TRBV11-3 and TRBJ2-5): EAGVVQSPRYKIIEKKQPVAFWCNPISGHNTLYWYLQNLGQGPELLIRYENEEAVDDSQLPKDRFSAERLKGVDSTLKIQPAELGDSAVYLCASSSQGAQETQYFGPGTRLLVL.

V and J are TRBV5-1 and TRBJ2-7, with 7 bases fitting TRBD1. Trimming removed 0 bases from V and 2 bases from J; junction bases left unmatched: 5. CDR1 is SGHRS and CDR2 is YFSETQ in the germline V gene. This CDR3 is built from 15 residues. The DNA for the CDR3 is TGCGCCAGCAGCTTGGCCGGGACAGTAACCTACGAGCAGTACTTC. This sequence encodes CASSLAGTVTYEQYF. Combining the CDR3 with reference TRBV5-1 and TRBJ2-7 gives the whole variable domain KAGVTQTPRYLIKTRGQQVTLSCSPISGHRSVSWYQQTPGQGLQFLFEYFSETQRNKGNFPGRFSGRQFSNSRSEMNVSTLELGDSALYLCASSLAGTVTYEQYFGPGTRLTVT.

The chain has TRBV21-1 and TRBJ2-7; no DNA check was done on the table's D call, TRBD2. TRBV21-1 is a pseudogene. The CDR3 has 15 residues. The CDR3 protein is CASSKPSGESYEQYV. The DNA for the CDR3 is TGTGCCAGCAGCAAACCGAGCGGGGAATCCTACGAGCAGTACGTC.

The CDR3 bases are TGTGCCAGTTATAGGGGGACAGGGAGTGAAAAACTGTTTTTT. It codes for CASYRGTGSEKLFF. The rearrangement links TRBV2 to TRBJ1-4; 9 positions match TRBD1. Germline CDR1 and CDR2: SNHLY and FYNNEI. After removal of 9 bases from V and 7 bases from J, the junction contained 9 bases not matched to a gene. This CDR3 is 14 amino acids long.

The chain employs TRBV5-1 and TRBJ2-3; D is possibly TRBD2 (7 bases). Trimming shortened V by 5 bases and J by 6 bases, and 13 bases separated the two germline ends. CDR1 SGHRS and CDR2 YFSETQ come from the germline V gene. CDR3 length: 13 amino acids. CDR3 in amino acids: CASSAGAGDTQYF. The DNA for the CDR3 is TGCGCCAGCAGTGCGGGGGCGGGGGATACGCAGTATTTT.

The rearrangement links TRBV20-1 to TRBJ2-7; 7 nucleotides align to TRBD1. The V segment lost 2 bases and the J segment 9 bases; nucleotides outside the gene matches: 4. Per the germline V gene, CDR1 is DFQATT and CDR2 is SNEGSKA (reference sequence). The CDR3 totals 11 residues. The CDR3 loop reads CSARRDSAQYF. The CDR3 bases are TGCAGTGCTAGAAGGGACAGTGCGCAGTACTTC.